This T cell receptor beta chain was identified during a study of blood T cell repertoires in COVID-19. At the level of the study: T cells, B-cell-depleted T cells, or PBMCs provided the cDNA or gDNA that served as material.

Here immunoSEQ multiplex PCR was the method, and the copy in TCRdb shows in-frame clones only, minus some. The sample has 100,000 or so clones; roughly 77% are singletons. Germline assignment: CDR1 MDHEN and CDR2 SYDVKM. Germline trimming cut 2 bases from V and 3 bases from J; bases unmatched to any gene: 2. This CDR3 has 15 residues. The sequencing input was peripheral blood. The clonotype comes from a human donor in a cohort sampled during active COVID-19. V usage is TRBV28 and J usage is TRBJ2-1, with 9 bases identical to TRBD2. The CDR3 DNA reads TGTGCCAGCAGTTTAGGGACTAGCTTCTACAATGAGCAGTTCTTC. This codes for CASSLGTSFYNEQFF.